The 30 T cell receptor beta chains presented below share a single source sample, sequenced in a study of blood T cell repertoires in COVID-19. TCRdb's copy holds only in-frame clones and misses some; the assay was immunoSEQ multiplex PCR. The sample lists some 330,000 clones, 70% to 90% seen once, with 1.5% to 2% in the top ten. Sequencing input: PBMCs or T cells enriched from blood (not recorded which). These receptors were collected from a man aged 35-49 years in a cohort exposed to, infected with or recovered from COVID-19 (not recorded which).

The V call is TRBV30, the J call TRBJ2-5; 11 bases fit TRBD2. Germline loops: CDR1 GTSNPN, CDR2 SVGIG (reference sequence). The CDR3 is made up of 16 amino acids. Trimming took 1 base from V and 5 from J; bases not matched to a gene: 9. CDR3 nucleotide sequence: TGTGCCTGGAGTGCCGGGACTAGCGGAGTCGGGGAGACCCAGTACTTC. Its protein is CAWSAGTSGVGETQYF.

This chain joins TRBV5-1 and TRBJ1-4; a weak D match, TRBD1 (5 bases). CDR1 SGHRS and CDR2 YFSETQ come from the germline V gene. CDR3 length: 13 amino acids. Trimming left V 5 bases short and J 3 bases short, with 8 bases between. As DNA, the CDR3 is TGCGCCAGCAGTTCGACAGCTAATGAAAAACTGTTTTTT. Its protein is CASSSTANEKLFF. The variable domain in full, completed from reference TRBV5-1 and TRBJ1-4, reads KAGVTQTPRYLIKTRGQQVTLSCSPISGHRSVSWYQQTPGQGLQFLFEYFSETQRNKGNFPGRFSGRQFSNSRSEMNVSTLELGDSALYLCASSSTANEKLFFGSGTQLSVL.

This chain connects TRBV4-1 to TRBJ1-2; 8 bases align to TRBD1. The J segment lost 5 bases and the V segment lost 2 bases, leaving 7 bases of the junction unmatched. CDR3 length equals 15 residues. CDR1 and CDR2 (germline): MGHRA, YSYEKL. This chain's CDR3 is CASSQRTGREYGYTF. CDR3 bases: TGCGCCAGCAGCCAACGGACAGGGAGAGAATATGGCTACACCTTC.

The chain links TRBV18 to TRBJ2-7, with TRBD2 matching 12 bases. The CDR3 has 16 amino acids. With V trimmed by 3 bases and J by 3 bases, 6 bases remained unmatched. The germline CDR1 and CDR2 sequences are KGHSH and LQKENI. CDR3 amino acids: CASSPDGLAGSYEQYF. CDR3 coding DNA: TGTGCCAGCTCACCCGACGGACTAGCGGGAAGCTACGAGCAGTACTTC.

The chain is built from TRBV6-5 and TRBJ1-1; no reliable D call. The length of the CDR3 is 14 residues. Trimming pared 6 bases from V and 4 bases from J, leaving 15 bases between. Looked up from germline, CDR1 is MNHEY and CDR2 is SVGAGI. The CDR3 is CASRDRARGTEAFF. CDR3 DNA sequence: TGTGCCAGCAGGGACCGGGCCCGGGGCACTGAAGCTTTCTTT.

The chain employs TRBV27 and TRBJ2-3; unclear D gene. Germline values: CDR1 MNHEY, CDR2 SMNVEV (reference sequence). This CDR3 has 14 amino acids. With 8 bases removed from V and 0 bases from J, the gap between germline ends came to 12 bases. CDR3 sequence reads: CASRTPLSTDTQYF. The CDR3 DNA is TGTGCCAGCCGTACGCCCCTAAGCACAGATACGCAGTATTTT.

V usage is TRBV6-5 and J usage is TRBJ2-5; 7 nucleotides align to TRBD1. V trimming: 6 bases; J trimming: 5 bases; junction bases outside the gene matches: 6. This CDR3 is built from 13 residues. Germline CDR1 and CDR2: MNHEY and SVGAGI. The CDR3 region is CASRRQGLETQYF. CDR3 DNA sequence: TGTGCCAGCAGGCGACAGGGTTTGGAGACCCAGTACTTC.

The rearrangement links TRBV5-1 to TRBJ2-2, with D possibly being TRBD2 (5 bases). The CDR3 sequence is 13 residues long. Deletions cut 3 bases from V and 5 bases from J, with 8 bases between. CDR1 is SGHRS, CDR2 YFSETQ, per germline. The CDR3 DNA is TGCGCCAGCAGCTCACTAGGAACCGGGGAGCTGTTTTTT. Translating gives CASSSLGTGELFF.

The V call is TRBV27, the J call TRBJ1-2; TRBD1 matches at 8 bases. In germline, CDR1 is MNHEY, CDR2 SMNVEV (reference sequence). The CDR3 covers 12 residues. J was trimmed by 7 bases and V by 6 bases; bases with no gene match: 4. Here the CDR3 reads CASRPTGGGYTF. CDR3 DNA sequence: TGTGCCAGCAGGCCAACAGGGGGTGGCTACACCTTC.

CDR3 nucleotide sequence: TGTGCCAGCAGTACCCGCGATGAGCAGTACTTC. It yields the protein CASSTRDEQYF. The chain uses TRBV25-1 and TRBJ2-7, with D uncertain. Germline CDR1 is MGHDK and CDR2 is SYGVNS. The CDR3 totals 11 residues. V lost 5 bases and J lost 7, with 9 bases in between.

This clone has more than one count but fewer than ten. The DNA of the CDR3 is TGTGCCAGCAGTTCCCCCCGGCGCAGGGACACTGAAGCTTTCTTT. Translated, it gives CASSSPRRRDTEAFF. The J gene is TRBJ1-1, the V gene TRBV27; D perhaps matches TRBD1 (5 bases). Germline CDR1 reads MNHEY; CDR2 reads SMNVEV (reference sequence). The CDR3 runs to 15 residues. Trimming stripped 4 bases from V and 3 bases from J, with 15 bases between.

This chain connects TRBV29-1 to TRBJ2-7; 7 nucleotides match TRBD1. Trimming removed 8 bases from V and 6 bases from J; junction bases left unmatched: 7. This CDR3 is built from 11 residues. CDR1 SQVTM and CDR2 ANQGSEA come from the germline V gene. The CDR3, as DNA: TGCAGCATAGGACAGGCTGCCGAGCAGTACTTC. This translates into CSIGQAAEQYF.

This clone has a single count. The chain combines TRBV7-9 with TRBJ2-7; 8 positions match TRBD1. The CDR3 totals 14 residues. J gave up 0 bases and V 5 bases, and 3 bases lay outside the gene matches. The germline V gene has CDR1 SEHNR and CDR2 FQNEAQ (reference sequence). The CDR3 sequence: CASSTQGASYEQYF. DNA of the CDR3: TGTGCCAGCAGCACGCAGGGGGCCTCCTACGAGCAGTACTTC.

The DNA of the CDR3 is TGTGCCAGCAGCGTCGGGGAAAGCTCCTACGAGCAGTACTTC. It translates to CASSVGESSYEQYF. The gene calls are TRBV9 and TRBJ2-7; possible D gene TRBD2, 5 bases. The CDR3 is 14 residues long. V lost 2 bases and J lost 0, with 9 bases in between. Germline lookup yields CDR1 SGDLS and CDR2 YYNGEE.

V is TRBV7-7 and J is TRBJ2-5; D uncertain. Germline lookup yields CDR1 SSHAT and CDR2 FNYEAQ (reference sequence). The CDR3 runs 15 residues. Deletions cut 2 bases from V and 1 base from J, with 11 bases between. CDR3 residues: CASSLMGSGQETQYF. CDR3 in DNA: TGTGCCAGCAGCTTAATGGGCTCAGGCCAAGAGACCCAGTACTTC.

The chain combines TRBV7-8 with TRBJ1-5; D not certain. CDR3 length equals 15 residues. The V and J ends lost 3 bases and 0 bases respectively, with 9 bases between them. Germline CDR1 SGHVS, CDR2 FQNEAQ. For the CDR3, the DNA is TGTGCCAGCAGCTTTGGCTCGAATAGCAATCAGCCCCAGCATTTT. Its translation is CASSFGSNSNQPQHF.

V usage is TRBV7-3 and J usage is TRBJ2-1, with TRBD2 matching over 8 bases. The J segment lost 7 bases and the V segment lost 0 bases, leaving 8 bases of the junction unmatched. Germline CDR1 SGHTA, CDR2 FQGTGA. CDR3 size: 16 residues. As DNA, the CDR3 is TGTGCCAGCAGCTTAACGTTGAGTAGCGGGAAAAATGAGCAGTTCTTC. Translation gives CASSLTLSSGKNEQFF.

The chain has TRBV15 and TRBJ1-6; the D gene is possibly TRBD1 (5 bases). The CDR3 totals 16 residues. V lost 1 base and J lost 11, with 18 bases in between. CDR1 LNHNV and CDR2 YYDKDF come from the germline V gene (reference sequence). This chain's CDR3 is CATSRGNIQGRTPLHF. The DNA for the CDR3 is TGTGCCACCAGCAGAGGAAATATCCAGGGAAGGACACCCCTCCACTTT. Filled out from reference TRBV15 and TRBJ1-6, the complete variable domain reads DAMVIQNPRYQVTQFGKPVTLSCSQTLNHNVMYWYQQKSSQAPKLLFHYYDKDFNNEADTPDNFQSRRPNTSFCFLDIRSPGLGDTAMYLCATSRGNIQGRTPLHFGNGTRLTVT.

The chain is built from TRBV18 and TRBJ1-2; D might be TRBD1 (6 bases). Trimming pared 3 bases from V and 6 bases from J, leaving 11 bases between. The CDR3 runs to 13 residues. Germline CDR1 and CDR2: KGHSH and LQKENI. The CDR3 loop reads CASSPRGEDGYTF. The CDR3 DNA sequence: TGTGCCAGCTCACCCAGGGGAGAGGATGGCTACACCTTC.

A few counts support this clone. The chain is built from TRBV10-3 and TRBJ1-2; no clear D. V was shortened by 7 bases and J by 3 bases, with 9 bases between the two germline ends. The length of the CDR3 is 12 residues. Germline-derived CDR1 and CDR2 are ENHRY and SYGVKD. The CDR3 DNA follows: TGTGCCATCAAGGAGGGAGACTATGGCTACACCTTC. Amino acid sequence: CAIKEGDYGYTF.

This rearrangement joins TRBV5-1 to TRBJ2-2; TRBD1 aligns across 8 bases. The CDR3 length is 15 residues. Germline V gene lookup returns CDR1 SGHRS and CDR2 YFSETQ. V was clipped by 0 bases and J by 4 bases; unmatched bases: 2. The CDR3: CASSLGTGSTGELFF. CDR3 DNA sequence: TGCGCCAGCAGCTTGGGGACAGGGAGCACCGGGGAGCTGTTTTTT. Together with reference TRBV5-1 and TRBJ2-2, the CDR3 gives the full variable domain: KAGVTQTPRYLIKTRGQQVTLSCSPISGHRSVSWYQQTPGQGLQFLFEYFSETQRNKGNFPGRFSGRQFSNSRSEMNVSTLELGDSALYLCASSLGTGSTGELFFGEGSRLTVL.

This rearrangement joins TRBV7-2 to TRBJ2-7; possible D gene TRBD2, 7 bases. V dropped 1 base and J dropped 3 bases, with 13 bases sitting between them. This CDR3 is 15 amino acids long. Germline V gene lookup returns CDR1 SGHTA and CDR2 FQGNSA. The CDR3: CASSLVGGQDYEQYF. The CDR3 coding sequence is TGTGCCAGCAGCTTAGTCGGGGGGCAAGACTACGAGCAGTACTTC.

This rearrangement joins TRBV28 to TRBJ2-7; 7 bases are a match to TRBD2. The germline gives CDR1 MDHEN, CDR2 SYDVKM. The CDR3 contains 15 residues. After removal of 4 bases from V and 4 bases from J, the junction contained 10 bases not matched to a gene. The CDR3 region is CASSSLGRELYEQYF. CDR3 nucleotides: TGTGCCAGCAGTTCCCTGGGGCGGGAGCTTTACGAGCAGTACTTC.

This chain connects TRBV7-9 to TRBJ2-2; 7 bases agree with TRBD2. The CDR3 runs to 15 residues. Germline CDR1 reads SEHNR; CDR2 reads FQNEAQ (reference sequence). Trimming cost V 1 base and J 7 bases; bases outside gene matches: 6. DNA for the CDR3: TGTGCCAGCAGCTTAGGGCGGGAGTATAGCGGGGAGCTGTTTTTT. Amino acid sequence: CASSLGREYSGELFF.

The genes are TRBV10-3 and TRBJ1-5, with 8 bases lining up with TRBD1. CDR1 is ENHRY, CDR2 SYGVKD, per germline. Germline trimming cut 2 bases from V and 4 bases from J; bases unmatched to any gene: 7. The CDR3 contains 16 residues. This CDR3 reads CAISEKDRALNQPQHF. Written as DNA, the CDR3 is TGTGCCATCAGTGAGAAGGACAGGGCGTTGAATCAGCCCCAGCATTTT.

In regard to this clone: The sample carries other DNA sequences with the same CDR3. The CDR3 nucleotides read TGTGCCAGCAGCTCCCGGACAGGGGGCAATTCACCCCTCCACTTT. Translating gives CASSSRTGGNSPLHF. The chain is built from TRBV7-9 and TRBJ1-6; TRBD1 aligns across 11 bases. Germline values: CDR1 SEHNR, CDR2 FQNEAQ (reference sequence). The CDR3 has 15 residues. V lost 4 bases to trimming and J lost 7 bases; unmatched junction nucleotides: 3.

The chain joins TRBV19 to TRBJ1-2, with 7 bases lining up with TRBD1. The ends lost 5 bases at V and 10 bases at J; junction bases unmatched: 7. Germline V gene data show CDR1 as LNHDA and CDR2 as SQIVND (reference sequence). The CDR3 sequence is 12 residues long. CDR3 region: CASSPGQVFYTF. In DNA, the CDR3 is TGTGCCAGTAGTCCCGGACAGGTTTTCTACACCTTC.

This clone was observed a few times. V gene TRBV25-1 combines with J gene TRBJ2-7, with 10 positions matching TRBD2. With 5 bases clipped from V and 2 bases from J, the junction kept 3 bases outside the gene matches. Germline CDR1 is MGHDK and CDR2 is SYGVNS. This CDR3 spans 14 amino acids. The CDR3 region has the DNA TGTGCCAGCAGTAACCTAGCGGGAGCCTACGAGCAGTACTTC. This sequence encodes CASSNLAGAYEQYF.

This clone was observed a few times. The chain uses TRBV5-1 and TRBJ2-7, with D possibly TRBD2 on 5 matching bases. This CDR3 spans 14 amino acids. The ends were cut back, 4 bases at V and 5 bases at J, with 16 bases in the middle. CDR1 is SGHRS, CDR2 YFSETQ, per germline. This CDR3 reads CASSLGIDGDEQYF. In DNA form, the CDR3 reads TGCGCCAGCAGCCTAGGTATAGACGGGGACGAGCAGTACTTC. The full variable domain, with the rest looked up from reference TRBV5-1 and TRBJ2-7, is KAGVTQTPRYLIKTRGQQVTLSCSPISGHRSVSWYQQTPGQGLQFLFEYFSETQRNKGNFPGRFSGRQFSNSRSEMNVSTLELGDSALYLCASSLGIDGDEQYFGPGTRLTVT.

The rearrangement links TRBV2 to TRBJ2-7; the D gene is possibly TRBD2 (7 bases). V was cut by 1 base and J by 2 bases, with 15 bases left in between. This CDR3 is 16 amino acids long. Germline CDR1 and CDR2: SNHLY and FYNNEI. The CDR3 is CASSEGRGGPAYEQYF. Written as DNA, the CDR3 is TGTGCCAGCAGTGAAGGTAGGGGGGGACCCGCCTACGAGCAGTACTTC.